This TCR beta chain was profiled in a study of blood T cell repertoires in COVID-19. V gave up 0 bases and J gave up 8 bases, with 14 bases separating them. The CDR3 runs to 14 residues. Germline values: CDR1 SGDLS, CDR2 YYNGEE. The authors' processing: Amplification from reference gene primers served as the basis for estimated nucleated cell counts. The protocol was immunoSEQ multiplex PCR, while the TCRdb copy is restricted to in-frame clones and leaves out a portion. The D gene and trimming were derived from the DNA, and the V and J assignments and clone size from that table. The sample comprises about 62,000 clones, 85% to 90% of which are singletons, and over 15% rests with the top ten. During active infection, Seattle patients enrolled and were then monitored through disease.

This clonotype was obtained from a woman aged 60-70 years with COVID-19, enrolled during active disease. V gene TRBV9 combines with J gene TRBJ1-2, with D perhaps TRBD1 (5 bases). Sequencing used peripheral blood. This CDR3 reads CASSVAGLVEGYTF. CDR3 nucleotide sequence: TGTGCCAGCAGCGTAGCAGGGTTAGTGGAGGGCTACACCTTC. Combining the CDR3 with reference TRBV9 and TRBJ1-2 gives the whole variable domain DSGVTQTPKHLITATGQRVTLRCSPRSGDLSVYWYQQSLDQGLQFLIQYYNGEERAKGNILERFSAQQFPDLHSELNLSSLELGDSALYFCASSVAGLVEGYTFGSGTRLTVV.